Shown below are 13 T cell receptor beta chains from a single sample sequenced in a study of monozygotic twins with inflammatory bowel disease. Reanalyzing the 5' RACE reads, TCRdb keeps one entry per CDR3 protein, without DNA. The sample has 80,000 or so distinct CDR3 sequences; the top ten hold 7.4%. Specimen: blood. These receptors were obtained from a human donor with ulcerative colitis or Crohn's disease, or a healthy co-twin of an affected twin (not recorded which).

The chain employs TRBV19 and TRBJ2-2; TCRdb selects TRBD1, and the lack of DNA leaves this call unchecked. This CDR3 has 14 amino acids. Germline CDR1 and CDR2: LNHDA and SQIVND (reference sequence). CDR3 protein: CASSMIRGAGELFF. The full variable domain, rest sourced from reference TRBV19 and TRBJ2-2, is DGGITQSPKYLFRKEGQNVTLSCEQNLNHDAMYWYRQDPGQGLRLIYYSQIVNDFQKGDIAEGYSVSREKKESFPLTVTSAQKNPTAFYLCASSMIRGAGELFFGEGSRLTVL.

The chain couples TRBV20-1 to TRBJ1-1. The CDR3 spans 14 residues. The germline gives CDR1 DFQATT, CDR2 SNEGSKA (reference sequence). The CDR3 protein is CSARVIHLVTEAFF.

The chain recombines TRBV6-1 with TRBJ2-7. The CDR3 has 14 amino acids. Looked up from germline, CDR1 is MNHNS and CDR2 is SASEGT. CDR3 loop: CASRADGSTYEQYF.

The chain links TRBV25-1 to TRBJ2-7. This CDR3 is 14 amino acids long. CDR1 is MGHDK, CDR2 SYGVNS, per germline. CDR3 region: CASSIGGITYEQYF.

The chain links TRBV7-9 to TRBJ2-7; the D call of TRBD1 rests on TCRdb alone, since no DNA is present to check it. CDR1 and CDR2 from the germline V gene are SEHNR and FQNEAQ (reference sequence). This CDR3 is built from 15 residues. The CDR3 spells CASSLRGTASYEQYF.

The CDR3 loop is CASRGRPATDTQYF. The V call is TRBV5-1, the J call TRBJ2-3; without DNA, the TCRdb call of TRBD2 cannot be checked. CDR3 size: 14 residues. Per the germline V gene, CDR1 is SGHRS and CDR2 is YFSETQ.

CDR3: CASMGGFPYEQYF. The chain couples TRBV10-2 to TRBJ2-7; the TCRdb D gene call, TRBD2, has no DNA to confirm it. This CDR3 is built from 13 residues. Germline CDR1 reads WSHSY; CDR2 reads SAAADI.

J is TRBJ1-5 and V is TRBV5-1; the TCRdb D gene call, TRBD1, has no DNA to confirm it. Germline V lookup: CDR1 SGHRS, CDR2 YFSETQ. This CDR3 is built from 16 residues. CDR3 protein: CASSLAPGGGNQPQHF.

The chain carries TRBV29-1 and TRBJ1-1. The CDR3 extends over 13 amino acids. The germline gives CDR1 SQVTM, CDR2 ANQGSEA. The CDR3 sequence is CSVELGQYTEAFF.

The chain carries TRBV28 and TRBJ1-6. This CDR3 spans 14 amino acids. The germline CDR1 and CDR2 sequences are MDHEN and SYDVKM. This CDR3 reads CASSLYTINSPLHF.

CDR3 in amino acids: CASSFMGMEEKLFF. J is TRBJ1-4 and V is TRBV11-2. The CDR3 loop spans 14 amino acids. From germline, CDR1 is SGHAT and CDR2 FQNNGV.

The chain links TRBV3-1 to TRBJ2-1; no DNA is available, so the TRBD1 call from TCRdb remains unchecked. The CDR3 length is 16 residues. Germline CDR1 and CDR2: LGHDT and YNNKEL (reference sequence). The CDR3 loop is CASSGQGDTTYNEQFF.

The chain links TRBV12-3 or TRBV12-4 to TRBJ2-3; TCRdb designates TRBD1, a call that cannot be tested without DNA. The CDR3 runs to 14 residues. The CDR3 sequence: CASREGGAIDTQYF.